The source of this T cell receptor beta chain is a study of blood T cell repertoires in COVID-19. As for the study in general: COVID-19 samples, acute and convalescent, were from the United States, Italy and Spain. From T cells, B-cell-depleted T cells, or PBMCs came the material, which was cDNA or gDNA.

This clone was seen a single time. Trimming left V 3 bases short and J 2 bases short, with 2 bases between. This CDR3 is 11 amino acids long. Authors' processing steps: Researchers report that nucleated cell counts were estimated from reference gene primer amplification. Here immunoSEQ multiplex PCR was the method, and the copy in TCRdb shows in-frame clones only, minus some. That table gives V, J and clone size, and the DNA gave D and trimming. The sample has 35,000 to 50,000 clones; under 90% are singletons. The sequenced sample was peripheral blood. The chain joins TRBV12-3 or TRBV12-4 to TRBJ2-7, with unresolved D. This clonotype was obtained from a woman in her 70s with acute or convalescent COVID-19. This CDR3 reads CASSFTYEQYF. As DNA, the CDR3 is TGTGCCAGCAGTTTTACCTACGAGCAGTACTTC.